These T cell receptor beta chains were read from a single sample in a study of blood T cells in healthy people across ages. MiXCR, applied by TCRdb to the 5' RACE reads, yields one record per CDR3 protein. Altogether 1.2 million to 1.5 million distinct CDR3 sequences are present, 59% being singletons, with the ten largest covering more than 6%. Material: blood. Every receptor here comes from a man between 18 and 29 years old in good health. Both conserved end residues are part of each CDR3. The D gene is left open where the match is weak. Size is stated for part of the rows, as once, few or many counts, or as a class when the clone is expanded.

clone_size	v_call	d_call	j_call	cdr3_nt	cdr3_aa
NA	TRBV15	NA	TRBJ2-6	TGTGCCACCAGCAGAGATAGGGCCGGCTCTGGGGCCAACGTCCTGACTTTC	CATSRDRAGSGANVLTF
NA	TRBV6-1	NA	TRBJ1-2	TGTGCCAGCAGTGAAGTGGGGCACTATGGCTACACCTTC	CASSEVGHYGYTF
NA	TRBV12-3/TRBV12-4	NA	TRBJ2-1	TGTGCCAGCGGGCTCAGTCACAATGAGCAGTTCTTC	CASGLSHNEQFF
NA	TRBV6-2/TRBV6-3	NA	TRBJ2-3	TGTGCCAGCACCGAAAACACAGATACGCAGTATTTT	CASTENTDTQYF
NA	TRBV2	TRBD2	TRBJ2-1	TGTGCCAGCAGTCGAAGCGGGAGCGGGTCCTACAATGAGCAGTTCTTC	CASSRSGSGSYNEQFF
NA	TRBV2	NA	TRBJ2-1	TGTGCCAGCGAAACAGTAAGGAAGCAGTTCTTC	CASETVRKQFF
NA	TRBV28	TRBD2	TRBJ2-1	TGTGCCAGCAGCCTAAGCCCGACTAGCGGAACTTACAATGAGCAGTTCTTC	CASSLSPTSGTYNEQFF
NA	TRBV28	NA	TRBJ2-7	TGTGCCAGCAGTTTGGGGGTCCCCCCCTACGAGCAGTACTTC	CASSLGVPPYEQYF
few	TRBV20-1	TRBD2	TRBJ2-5	TGCAGTGCTAGGTTCCTAGCGGGAACGGAGACCCAGTACTTC	CSARFLAGTETQYF
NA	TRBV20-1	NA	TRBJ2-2	TGCAGTGCTAGGGGGGAACTCAGGTCCGGGGAGCTGTTTTTT	CSARGELRSGELFF
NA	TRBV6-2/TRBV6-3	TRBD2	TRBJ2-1	TGTGCCAGCAGTTACTCAGCGGGTAGCGGGGGGGCCTATGAGCAGTTCTTC	CASSYSAGSGGAYEQFF
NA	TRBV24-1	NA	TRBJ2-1	TGTGCCACCAGTGAGCGGGACATTGCTTACAATGAGCAGTTCTTC	CATSERDIAYNEQFF
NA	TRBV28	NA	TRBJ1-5	TGTGCCAGCAGGATTCCAGGGGCAAGCGGGACCCAGCATTTT	CASRIPGASGTQHF
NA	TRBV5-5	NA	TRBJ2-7	TGTGCCAGCAGCCCCCCAGGGCTAGGTTGGTACGAGCAGTACTTC	CASSPPGLGWYEQYF
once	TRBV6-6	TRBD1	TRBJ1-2	TGTGCCAGCAGTTACCTCCGGGACAGGAAAAACTATGGCTACACCTTC	CASSYLRDRKNYGYTF
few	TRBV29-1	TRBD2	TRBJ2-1	TGCAGCGTAGACAGCGGGAGCTCCTACAATGAGCAGTTCTTC	CSVDSGSSYNEQFF
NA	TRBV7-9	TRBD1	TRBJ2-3	TGTGCCAGCAGCTCCCCCAGACAGGGGGGTGGGGGCACAGATACGCAGTATTTT	CASSSPRQGGGGTDTQYF
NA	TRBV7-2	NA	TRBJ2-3	TGTGCCAGCAGCCCTTTAGTGGGCGATACGCAGTATTTT	CASSPLVGDTQYF
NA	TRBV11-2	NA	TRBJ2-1	TGTGCCAGCAGCCCAGGCGTAGGGCAGTTCTTC	CASSPGVGQFF
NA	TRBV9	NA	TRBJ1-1	TGTGCCAGCAGCGTCTCTGGGTTGGACACTGAAGCTTTCTTT	CASSVSGLDTEAFF
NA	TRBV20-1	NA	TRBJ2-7	TGCAGTGCTAGAGGGGTTACCTCCTACGAGCAGTACTTC	CSARGVTSYEQYF
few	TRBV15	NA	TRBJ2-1	TGTGCCACCAGCAGAGATTTGGGACCCGGCAATGAGCAGTTCTTC	CATSRDLGPGNEQFF
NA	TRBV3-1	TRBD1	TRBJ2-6	TGTGCCAGCAGCCACGTTTACCTAGACAGGGGAGGCTCTGGGGCCAACGTCCTGACTTTC	CASSHVYLDRGGSGANVLTF
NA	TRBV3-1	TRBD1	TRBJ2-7	TGTGCCAGCAGCCAAGAATGGACAGGCCGCTACGAGCAGTACTTC	CASSQEWTGRYEQYF
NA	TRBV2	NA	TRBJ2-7	TGTGCCAGCAGTGAAGTACCGTCCGGGAGAAGCTCCTACGAGCAGTACTTC	CASSEVPSGRSSYEQYF
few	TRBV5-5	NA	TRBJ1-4	TGTGCCAGCAGCGTCCCAGTTGCAACTAATGAAAAACTGTTTTTT	CASSVPVATNEKLFF
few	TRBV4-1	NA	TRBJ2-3	TGCGCCAGCAGCAAGGGGGTTGCGTTGTCACGCACAGATACGCAGTATTTT	CASSKGVALSRTDTQYF
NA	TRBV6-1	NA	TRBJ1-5	TGTGCCAGCAGCGAAACAACCTTGGGCAATCAGCCCCAGCATTTT	CASSETTLGNQPQHF
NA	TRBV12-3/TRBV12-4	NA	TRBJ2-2	TGTGCCAGCAGTTTTTCAACCCCCGGGGAGCTGTTTTTT	CASSFSTPGELFF
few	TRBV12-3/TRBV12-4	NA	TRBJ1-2	TGTGCCAGCAGTAAGGGTGAGATCTATGGCTACACCTTC	CASSKGEIYGYTF
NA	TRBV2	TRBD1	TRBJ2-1	TGTGCCAGCAGTGATTCCAACAGGGGGCAATACAATGAGCAGTTCTTC	CASSDSNRGQYNEQFF
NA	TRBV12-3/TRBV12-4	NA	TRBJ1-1	TGTGCCAGCAGCCCCGCCCAAGACAGTCAAACTTTCTTT	CASSPAQDSQTFF
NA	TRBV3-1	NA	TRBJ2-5	TGTGCCAGCAGCCAAGATGCGGGACCGAGGAGAGAGACCCAGTACTTC	CASSQDAGPRRETQYF
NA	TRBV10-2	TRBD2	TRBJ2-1	TGCGCCAGCAGTGAGGGTAGCGGGGGGGTGAGCAATGAGCAGTTCTTC	CASSEGSGGVSNEQFF
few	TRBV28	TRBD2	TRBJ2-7	TGTGCCAGCAGTCTCCCTGGGACTAGCGGGGGGTACAATGAGCAGTACTTC	CASSLPGTSGGYNEQYF
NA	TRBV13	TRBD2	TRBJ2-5	TGTGCCAGCAGCCTCGCGGGGGGACAAGAGACCCTGTACTTC	CASSLAGGQETLYF
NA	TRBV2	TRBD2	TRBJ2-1	TGTGCCAGCAGTGGACTAGCGGGAGTTGGTGATGAGCAGTTCTTC	CASSGLAGVGDEQFF
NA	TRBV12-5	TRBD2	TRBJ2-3	TGTGCTAGTGGTTCCGGGAGCGGCGGGGGAGATACGCAGTATTTT	CASGSGSGGGDTQYF
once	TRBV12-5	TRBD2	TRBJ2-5	TGTGCTAGTGGCCGATCTAGCGGGGGCCAAGAGACCCAGTACTTC	CASGRSSGGQETQYF
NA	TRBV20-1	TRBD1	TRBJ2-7	TGCAGTGCTCCTTCTCGGACAGGGCTCAACGAGCAGTACTTC	CSAPSRTGLNEQYF
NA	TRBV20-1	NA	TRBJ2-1	TGCAGTGCTAGTTATCTGGGGCCCAATGAGCAGTTCTTC	CSASYLGPNEQFF
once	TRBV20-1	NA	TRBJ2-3	TGCAGTGCTGAGGACACAGATACGCAGTATTTT	CSAEDTDTQYF
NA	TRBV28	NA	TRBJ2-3	TGTGCCAGCTGGGACTTCGTCTCAAAAGATACGCAGTATTTT	CASWDFVSKDTQYF
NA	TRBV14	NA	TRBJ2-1	TGTGCCAGCAGCTCAATCCCGTGGGATGAGCAGTTCTTC	CASSSIPWDEQFF
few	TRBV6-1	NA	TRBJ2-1	TGTGCCAGCATGAAGAGCTCCTACAATGAGCAGTTCTTC	CASMKSSYNEQFF
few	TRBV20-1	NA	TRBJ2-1	TGCAGTGCCAGAGTAGCTAGCAATGAGCAGTTCTTC	CSARVASNEQFF
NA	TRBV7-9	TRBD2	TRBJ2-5	TGTGCCAGCACCTCGTTAGGACTAGCGGGCTTGCGGGAGACCCAGTACTTC	CASTSLGLAGLRETQYF
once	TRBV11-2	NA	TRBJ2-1	TGTGCCAGCAGCTTATCAACAGATTCCAATGAGCAGTTCTTC	CASSLSTDSNEQFF
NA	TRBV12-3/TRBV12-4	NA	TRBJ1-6	TGTGCCAGCAGTTTTCATATCTCGGGTTCACCCCTCCACTTT	CASSFHISGSPLHF
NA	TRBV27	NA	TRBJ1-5	TGTGCCAGCAGGCCTACAGGGTTGAGTCAGCCCCAGCATTTT	CASRPTGLSQPQHF
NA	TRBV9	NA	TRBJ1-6	TGTGCCAGCAGCAAAACAGGGCTTTATTCACCCCTCCACTTT	CASSKTGLYSPLHF
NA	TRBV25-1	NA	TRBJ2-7	TGTGCCAGCAGTGAATGGGCAGGGCCGAAACCCTACGAGCAGTACTTC	CASSEWAGPKPYEQYF
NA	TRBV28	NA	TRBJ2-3	TGTGCCAGCAACCCAGGCGGCGAGGTAGATACGCAGTATTTT	CASNPGGEVDTQYF